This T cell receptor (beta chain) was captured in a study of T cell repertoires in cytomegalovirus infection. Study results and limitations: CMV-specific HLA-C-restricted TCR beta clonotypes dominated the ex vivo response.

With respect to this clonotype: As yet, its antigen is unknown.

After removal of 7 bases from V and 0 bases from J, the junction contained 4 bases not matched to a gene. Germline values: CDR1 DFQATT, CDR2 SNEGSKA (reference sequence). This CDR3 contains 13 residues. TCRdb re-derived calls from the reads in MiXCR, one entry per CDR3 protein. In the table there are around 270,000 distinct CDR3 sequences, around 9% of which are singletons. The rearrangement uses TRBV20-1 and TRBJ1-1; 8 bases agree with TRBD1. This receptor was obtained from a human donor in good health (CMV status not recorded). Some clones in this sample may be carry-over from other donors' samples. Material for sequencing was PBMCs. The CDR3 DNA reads TGCAGTGTTTCGACAGGGGTGAACACTGAAGCTTTCTTT. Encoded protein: CSVSTGVNTEAFF.